The table lists the clone carrying this T cell receptor beta chain with a few counts. In the original processing: Amplifying reference gene primers gave estimates of nucleated cell counts. Repertoires were generated with immunoSEQ multiplex PCR, while TCRdb's copy carries only in-frame clones and drops some. The V and J calls and clone size are taken from that table; D and trimming were inferred from the DNA. This table holds under 90,000 clones, around 83% found once. This entry comes from a study of blood T cell repertoires in COVID-19. The overall study: COVID-19 samples collected from the United States, Italy and Spain covered acute and convalescent phases. T cells, B-cell-depleted T cells, or PBMCs supplied cDNA or gDNA.

This CDR3 has 12 residues. Trimming removed 6 bases at V and 5 bases at J, with 8 bases between. The germline CDR1 and CDR2 sequences are MNHEY and SVGAGI. This clonotype originated in a man older than 75 with acute or convalescent COVID-19. The chain recombines TRBV6-5 with TRBJ2-1; weak D call: TRBD2 (6 bases). Material: peripheral blood. CDR3 protein: CASSPGDNEQFF. As DNA, the CDR3 is TGTGCCAGCAGCCCGGGGGACAATGAGCAGTTCTTC.